This section outlines one T cell receptor (beta chain) sequence together with its context. Its antigen is as yet unknown. The entry originates in a study of chemoradiotherapy in HPV16-positive cancers. Study-wide results and limits: Candidate HPV-specific clones and E7-related TCR motifs grew in tumor during treatment. Only a couple of HPV16-positive patients supplied the functional HPV-specificity definition.

Generated by immunoSEQ multiplex PCR, the TCRdb table keeps only in-frame clones and is missing some. The table records tens of thousands of clones, 93% of them present only once. Repeated repertoire sampling spanned the course of chemoradiotherapy. This CDR3 has 15 residues. After removal of 6 bases from V and 3 bases from J, the junction contained 10 bases not matched to a gene. The germline V gene has CDR1 LNHDA and CDR2 SQIVND (reference sequence). This TCR came from a human donor with HPV-associated anogenital cancer. This sequence joins TRBV19 and TRBJ2-7; the match to TRBD2 covers 8 bases. The sequences come from blood, collected from a patient who underwent chemoradiotherapy. CDR3 DNA sequence: TGTGCCAGTAGAAGGACGGGAGGGGAGCACTACGAGCAGTACTTC. As protein: CASRRTGGEHYEQYF.